This TCR beta chain was identified during a study of T cells in narcolepsy. Across the whole study: Patients with NT1 or NT2 and healthy control donors were enrolled. Notes on the study in general: Blood of same and different patients, but not healthy controls, reportedly held recurring autoreactive clonotypes. Same-patient CSF and blood CD4+ T cell clonotypes included HCRT-specific and TRIB2-specific autoreactive ones.

To note about this clone: Its specificity is not known.

Method: immunoSEQ multiplex PCR; TCRdb's copy keeps in-frame clones and lacks some. The sample has some 35,000 clones, around 83% seen once; the top ten hold around 2.7%. The CDR3 is 12 residues long. Germline V gene sequence: CDR1 MNHNY, CDR2 SVGAGI (reference sequence). Losses at the gene ends were 6 bases for V and 8 bases for J; bases not matched to a gene: 6. The chain recombines TRBV6-6 with TRBJ1-2; 7 bases fit TRBD1. Source material: CD45RA- memory CD4+ T cells from PBMCs. The TCR sequence derives from a human donor with narcolepsy. The CDR3 nucleotides are TGTGCCAGCAGCAAGACAGGGTGGGGCTACACCTTC. It codes for CASSKTGWGYTF.